The sample holds many counts of the clone carrying this TCR beta chain. The CDR3 length is 15 residues. CDR1 and CDR2 (germline): PRHDT, FYEKMQ (reference sequence). Trimming took 4 bases from V and 4 from J, leaving 14 bases between them. This sample stems from a study of regulatory T cells in long-lasting Graves disease. About the research overall: Antithyroid drug use was under 3 months in newly diagnosed Graves' patients.

Time point specified: newly diagnosed GD, antithyroid drugs for less than 3 months. RNA isolated from PBMCs was used to make the TCR library. Construction of the TCR beta libraries employed iRepertoire HTBI primers in conjunction with Arm-PCR of CDR3 regions. Per the authors' pipeline: Samples revealed around 56 TRBV and fewer than 15 TRBJ segments. TCRdb re-called the multiplex PCR reads through MiXCR, storing one row per CDR3 protein. It is TCRdb's table, rather than the study itself, that gives the V and J calls and clone size. The sample lists roughly 400,000 distinct CDR3 sequences, about 15% occurring once. The sample was also linked to a second study, of T cells in Graves' hyperthyroidism and ophthalmopathy. According to that study: A first-round RT-PCR of the TCR CDR3 used the HTBI primer set. Appearing also in blood were most of the thyroid clonotypes expanded above 0.001.

The starting material was peripheral blood mononuclear cells (PBMCs), obtained at new diagnosis, from a patient treated with antithyroid drugs. The TCR comes from a woman in her late teens or twenties with Graves disease. The genes are TRBV13 and TRBJ2-1; D remains ambiguous. The CDR3 DNA sequence: TGTGCCAGCAGCTCTGGGGATGGGCGGTACAATGAGCAGTTCTTC. It specifies CASSSGDGRYNEQFF.